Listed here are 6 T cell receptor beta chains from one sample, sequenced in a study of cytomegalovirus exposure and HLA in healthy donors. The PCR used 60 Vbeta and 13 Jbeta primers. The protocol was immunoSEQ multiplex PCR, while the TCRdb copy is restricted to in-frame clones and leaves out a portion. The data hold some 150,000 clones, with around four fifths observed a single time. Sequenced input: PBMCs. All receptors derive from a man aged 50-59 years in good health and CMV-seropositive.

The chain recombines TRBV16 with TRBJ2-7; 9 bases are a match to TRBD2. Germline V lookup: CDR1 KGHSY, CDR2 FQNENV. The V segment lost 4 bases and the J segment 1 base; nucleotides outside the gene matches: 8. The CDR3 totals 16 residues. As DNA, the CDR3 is TGTGCCAGCAGCCCTCGCGGGGGGGTAGGATCCTACGAGCAGTACTTC. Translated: CASSPRGGVGSYEQYF.

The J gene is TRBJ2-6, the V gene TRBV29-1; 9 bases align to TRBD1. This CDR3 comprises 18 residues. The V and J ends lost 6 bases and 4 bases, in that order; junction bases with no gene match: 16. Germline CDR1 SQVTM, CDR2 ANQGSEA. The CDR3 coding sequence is TGCAGCGTACCCACCGGGACAGGGTTCCGTCTGGGGGCCAACGTCCTGACTTTC. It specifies CSVPTGTGFRLGANVLTF.

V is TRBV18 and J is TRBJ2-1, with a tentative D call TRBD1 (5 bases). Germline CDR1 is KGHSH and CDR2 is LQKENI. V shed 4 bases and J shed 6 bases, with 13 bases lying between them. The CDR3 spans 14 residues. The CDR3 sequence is CASSLGRGRNEQFF. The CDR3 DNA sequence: TGTGCCAGCTCACTGGGTAGGGGCCGCAATGAGCAGTTCTTC.

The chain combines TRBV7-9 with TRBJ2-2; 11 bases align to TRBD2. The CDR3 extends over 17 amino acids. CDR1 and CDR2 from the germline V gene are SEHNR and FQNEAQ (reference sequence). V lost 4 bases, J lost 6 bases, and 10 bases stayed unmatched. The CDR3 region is CASSSLFASGGPGELFF. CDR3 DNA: TGTGCCAGCAGCTCTTTATTCGCTAGCGGGGGGCCCGGGGAGCTGTTTTTT.

CDR3 in DNA: TGTGCCAGCAGCTGGGAACAGGGTCCTGCCGGGGAGCTGTTTTTT. Protein: CASSWEQGPAGELFF. The chain carries TRBV11-1 and TRBJ2-2; perhaps TRBD1 as D (6 bases). Trimming left V 4 bases short and J 6 bases short, with 15 bases between. The CDR3 runs to 15 residues. Germline CDR1 is SGHAT and CDR2 is FQDESV (reference sequence).

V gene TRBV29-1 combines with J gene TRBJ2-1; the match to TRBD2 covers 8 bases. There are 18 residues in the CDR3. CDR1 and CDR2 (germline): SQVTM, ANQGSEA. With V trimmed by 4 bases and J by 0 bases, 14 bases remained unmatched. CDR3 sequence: CSVGGLAGHTSSYNEQFF. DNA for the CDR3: TGCAGCGTTGGGGGGCTAGCGGGCCATACAAGCTCCTACAATGAGCAGTTCTTC.